This T cell receptor (beta chain) was identified in a study of T cell repertoires in cytomegalovirus infection. Study context: CMV infection and matching HLA type were both indicated by public TCR beta signatures. Study findings and constraints: Cumulative public TCR beta family frequency identified carriers of CMV plus the relevant HLA. Across the ex vivo response, the dominant clonotypes were HLA-C-restricted CMV-specific TCR beta clonotypes.

Between the trimmed V and J ends, which lost 1 base and 1 base, there was a span of 7 bases. CDR1 and CDR2 from the germline V gene are LGHNA and YSLEER. CDR3 length: 14 residues. Concerning this clonotype: Its antigen is not identified.

TCRdb called the reads again in MiXCR, with one record for every CDR3 protein. Among about 350,000 distinct CDR3 sequences listed, about 35% were seen once. The source was cultured PBMCs, collected from culture after CMV antigen stimulation. This receptor was identified in a human donor in good health (CMV status not recorded). Some clones in this sample may be carry-over from other donors' samples. The gene calls are TRBV4-3 and TRBJ1-1; no clear D gene. CDR3 sequence: CASSQVPGNTEAFF. The CDR3 region has the DNA TGCGCCAGCAGCCAAGTACCGGGGAACACTGAAGCTTTCTTT.